These 15 T cell receptor beta chains originate from one sample sequenced in a study of shared clonotypes between healthy human individuals. Method: immunoSEQ multiplex PCR; TCRdb's copy keeps in-frame clones and lacks some. The top ten clones hold 0.4% to 0.55% of a sample with over a million clones, around three quarters of them seen once. Sequenced input: memory CD4+ T cells from PBMCs. The subset: CD45RA-negative fraction. The receptor source for this set is a man aged 18-30 years in good health. Some clones in this sample may be carry-over from other donors' samples.

The V and J genes are TRBV9 and TRBJ2-3; unclear D gene. This CDR3 is 14 amino acids long. Germline V gene lookup returns CDR1 SGDLS and CDR2 YYNGEE. Trimming pared 4 bases from V and 5 bases from J, leaving 14 bases between. In DNA form, the CDR3 reads TGTGCCAGCAGCCCTTTGAGCTTGGGAGATACGCAGTATTTT. This gives the protein CASSPLSLGDTQYF.

J is TRBJ2-1 and V is TRBV19; D possibly uses TRBD1 or TRBD2 (5 bases each). The V end was cut by 5 bases, the J end by 6 bases, with 17 bases between. From germline, CDR1 is LNHDA and CDR2 SQIVND (reference sequence). This CDR3 has 15 amino acids. The DNA of the CDR3 is TGTGCCAGTAGTCCGCTTACCTTAGGGACCAATGAGCAGTTCTTC. Amino acid sequence: CASSPLTLGTNEQFF.

Comment on this clone: This sample includes further DNA sequences coding for the same CDR3. The chain recombines TRBV7-2 with TRBJ2-2; D uncertain. CDR3 length: 14 amino acids. Trimming took 3 bases from V and 2 from J, leaving 7 bases between them. Per germline, CDR1 SGHTA and CDR2 FQGNSA. The CDR3 DNA is TGTGCCAGCAGCTTTCGGAGAAACACCGGGGAGCTGTTTTTT. It encodes CASSFRRNTGELFF.

The V and J genes are TRBV18 and TRBJ2-7, with 10 bases identical to TRBD2. V lost 2 bases, J lost 3 bases, and 7 bases stayed unmatched. Germline CDR1 KGHSH, CDR2 LQKENI. This CDR3 spans 16 amino acids. The CDR3: CASSPSTSGKFYEQYF. CDR3 coding DNA: TGTGCCAGCTCACCAAGCACTAGCGGGAAATTCTACGAGCAGTACTTC. The variable domain in full, completed from reference TRBV18 and TRBJ2-7, reads NAGVMQNPRHLVRRRGQEARLRCSPMKGHSHVYWYRQLPEEGLKFMVYLQKENIIDESGMPKERFSAEFPKEGPSILRIQQVVRGDSAAYFCASSPSTSGKFYEQYFGPGTRLTVT.

The J gene is TRBJ1-1, the V gene TRBV30; no firm D call. V dropped 4 bases and J dropped 5 bases, with 8 bases sitting between them. Germline V gene lookup returns CDR1 GTSNPN and CDR2 SVGIG (reference sequence). This CDR3 is 11 amino acids long. In DNA form, the CDR3 reads TGTGCCTGGAATGAGGGAACTGAAGCTTTCTTT. Protein product: CAWNEGTEAFF. Complete variable domain (other parts from reference TRBV30 and TRBJ1-1): SQTIHQWPATLVQPVGSPLSLECTVEGTSNPNLYWYRQAAGRGLQLLFYSVGIGQISSEVPQNLSASRPQDRQFILSSKKLLLSDSGFYLCAWNEGTEAFFGQGTRLTVV.

This clone was seen only once. This rearrangement joins TRBV4-1 to TRBJ2-3; maybe TRBD1 (6 bases). Trimming removed 3 bases from V and 2 bases from J, with 12 bases in between. The CDR3 consists of 15 residues. Germline CDR1 reads MGHRA; CDR2 reads YSYEKL. The CDR3 here is CASSQRGQFTDTQYF. Written as DNA, the CDR3 is TGCGCCAGCAGCCAGAGGGGACAATTCACAGATACGCAGTATTTT.

The chain recombines TRBV7-3 with TRBJ2-3, with TRBD2 identical over 9 bases. Germline CDR1 reads SGHTA; CDR2 reads FQGTGA. The CDR3 totals 15 residues. V lost 8 bases to trimming and J lost 4 bases; unmatched junction nucleotides: 10. The CDR3 DNA follows: TGTGCCAGCGGGGGCGGGAGGGCCCCCCCAGATACGCAGTATTTT. Translating it yields CASGGGRAPPDTQYF.

The V gene is TRBV5-1, the J gene TRBJ2-3, with D possibly being TRBD2 (6 bases). Trimming pared 6 bases from V and 0 bases from J, leaving 17 bases between. Germline-derived CDR1 and CDR2 are SGHRS and YFSETQ. The CDR3 is made up of 16 amino acids. CDR3 DNA: TGCGCCAGCATCCCCCTCGGGGGTGCTAGCACAGATACGCAGTATTTT. This gives the protein CASIPLGGASTDTQYF. Complete variable domain (other parts from reference TRBV5-1 and TRBJ2-3): KAGVTQTPRYLIKTRGQQVTLSCSPISGHRSVSWYQQTPGQGLQFLFEYFSETQRNKGNFPGRFSGRQFSNSRSEMNVSTLELGDSALYLCASIPLGGASTDTQYFGPGTRLTVL.

The chain recombines TRBV28 with TRBJ2-1, with a possible D match to TRBD2 (6 bases). CDR3 size: 15 residues. With 7 bases removed from V and 1 base from J, the gap between germline ends came to 14 bases. Germline-derived CDR1 and CDR2 are MDHEN and SYDVKM. The chain's CDR3 is CASMGRDRSYNEQFF. CDR3 coding DNA: TGTGCCAGCATGGGGCGGGACCGTTCCTACAATGAGCAGTTCTTC.

This clone was counted a single time. The rearrangement joins TRBV10-1 to TRBJ2-7, with D possibly matching TRBD2 (6 bases). V was clipped by 5 bases and J by 2 bases, with 10 bases between them. Germline V gives CDR1 WNHNN, CDR2 SYGVQD (reference sequence). The CDR3 has 13 residues. CDR3 in amino acids: CASSRRGPYEQYF. The CDR3 bases are TGCGCCAGCAGTAGGAGGGGTCCCTACGAGCAGTACTTC.

V gene TRBV2 combines with J gene TRBJ2-5; D unclear. Trimming cost V 0 bases and J 7 bases, with 9 bases left between them. The CDR3 loop spans 13 amino acids. Germline CDR1 and CDR2: SNHLY and FYNNEI. CDR3 amino acids: CASSEAPPTTQYF. The CDR3 nucleotides are TGTGCCAGCAGTGAAGCGCCCCCAACGACCCAGTACTTC.

The V call is TRBV5-1, the J call TRBJ1-2, with a weak D call TRBD1 (5 bases). V was cut by 1 base and J by 4 bases, with 11 bases left in between. Germline assignment: CDR1 SGHRS and CDR2 YFSETQ. The CDR3 loop spans 14 amino acids. CDR3 DNA: TGCGCCAGCAGCTTGTTAGTCGACAGCTATGGCTACACCTTC. This gives the protein CASSLLVDSYGYTF. Filled out from reference TRBV5-1 and TRBJ1-2, the complete variable domain reads KAGVTQTPRYLIKTRGQQVTLSCSPISGHRSVSWYQQTPGQGLQFLFEYFSETQRNKGNFPGRFSGRQFSNSRSEMNVSTLELGDSALYLCASSLLVDSYGYTFGSGTRLTVV.

The V call is TRBV5-5, the J call TRBJ2-7, with 8 nucleotides matching TRBD1. Looked up from germline, CDR1 is SGHKS and CDR2 is YYEKEE (reference sequence). The CDR3 loop spans 15 amino acids. Trimming cost V 4 bases and J 1 base; bases outside gene matches: 7. CDR3 loop: CASSRTGGYSYEQYF. In DNA form, the CDR3 reads TGTGCCAGCAGCCGTACAGGGGGTTATTCCTACGAGCAGTACTTC.

The J gene is TRBJ1-2, the V gene TRBV18; 7 bases are a match to TRBD1. Trimming removed 3 bases from V and 2 bases from J; junction bases left unmatched: 6. Germline assignment: CDR1 KGHSH and CDR2 LQKENI. CDR3 length equals 15 residues. Written as DNA, the CDR3 is TGTGCCAGCTCACCGACAGGGAACCGAAACTATGGCTACACCTTC. It yields the protein CASSPTGNRNYGYTF.

For the CDR3, the DNA is TGCGCCAGCAGCTTGGGCGACAGTAACACTGAAGCTTTCTTT. It yields the protein CASSLGDSNTEAFF. The chain has TRBV5-1 and TRBJ1-1; maybe TRBD1 (5 bases). From germline, CDR1 is SGHRS and CDR2 YFSETQ. The CDR3 is 14 amino acids. Trimming stripped 0 bases from V and 2 bases from J, with 8 bases between. Combining the CDR3 with reference TRBV5-1 and TRBJ1-1 gives the whole variable domain KAGVTQTPRYLIKTRGQQVTLSCSPISGHRSVSWYQQTPGQGLQFLFEYFSETQRNKGNFPGRFSGRQFSNSRSEMNVSTLELGDSALYLCASSLGDSNTEAFFGQGTRLTVV.